Listed here are 4 T cell receptor beta chains from one sample, sequenced in a study of T cells in Graves' hyperthyroidism and ophthalmopathy. RNA transcripts provided the source from which TCR beta CDR3 regions were amplified. Primed by the HTBI set, a first-round RT-PCR was run on the TCR CDR3. TCRdb reanalysed the multiplex PCR reads using MiXCR and keeps one entry per CDR3 protein. This sample carries 400,000 to 600,000 distinct CDR3 sequences, roughly 16% of them seen once, and the ten largest clones take approximately 30%. Specimen: blood. The source of these receptors is a woman aged 25 to 39 with Graves' ophthalmopathy.

This clonotype was counted many times. The chain carries TRBV6-2 or TRBV6-3 and TRBJ1-1; D is uncertain. The CDR3 sequence is 14 residues long. Germline V CDR1 and CDR2: MNHEY, SVGEGT. The V gene lost 4 bases and the J gene lost 2 bases, with 11 bases spanning the gap. CDR3 nucleotides: TGTGCCAGCAGTTTCGAACACCTCAACACTGAAGCTTTCTTT. Translated, it gives CASSFEHLNTEAFF.

This clonotype occurred many times. This chain links TRBV7-9 with TRBJ2-7, with 7 bases fitting TRBD1. With 2 bases clipped from V and 7 bases from J, the junction kept 5 bases outside the gene matches. Germline V gene lookup returns CDR1 SEHNR and CDR2 FQNEAQ (reference sequence). The CDR3 runs to 13 residues. Here the CDR3 DNA reads TGTGCCAGCAGCTTACCTAGGGGGCAGGAGCAGTACTTC. Translation: CASSLPRGQEQYF.

In its sample, this clonotype was seen a few times. V gene TRBV9 combines with J gene TRBJ1-2; 9 bases map to TRBD1. The CDR3 has 15 residues. Germline V gene lookup returns CDR1 SGDLS and CDR2 YYNGEE. J was trimmed by 7 bases and V by 4 bases; bases with no gene match: 11. CDR3 in amino acids: CASSSTFTGGGGYTF. Here the CDR3 DNA reads TGTGCCAGCAGCTCTACGTTTACAGGGGGCGGTGGCTACACCTTC.

At least ten counts were recorded for this clonotype. V and J are TRBV10-3 and TRBJ1-1; D ambiguous. V shed 6 bases and J shed 2 bases, with 7 bases lying between them. The germline V gene encodes CDR1 ENHRY and CDR2 SYGVKD. This CDR3 comprises 12 residues. CDR3 coding DNA: TGTGCCATCAGGGGTCTTAACACTGAAGCTTTCTTT. This gives the protein CAIRGLNTEAFF.